These 17 T cell receptor beta chains originate from one sample sequenced in a study of siplizumab effects on memory and regulatory T cells. Using immunoSEQ multiplex PCR, the repertoire was profiled, and TCRdb retains in-frame clones only, with some absent. This sample has over 10,000 clones, with 40% found just once. No antigens are known for them. Coculturing was carried out on the mixed lymphocyte reaction cells. It lasted 6 days and was done at 37°C. What was sequenced was CFSE-low (dividing) CD8+ T cells sorted from an allogeneic mixed lymphocyte reaction. Receptors originate from a human donor in good health; the cells came from an allogeneic mixed lymphocyte reaction.

This clone was detected only once. The chain links TRBV5-1 to TRBJ2-2; 8 bases are a match to TRBD2. Germline CDR1 is SGHRS and CDR2 is YFSETQ. The J segment lost 3 bases and the V segment lost 6 bases, leaving 10 bases of the junction unmatched. This CDR3 is built from 16 residues. The CDR3 is CASTLTGGQDTGELFF. The CDR3 region has the DNA TGCGCCAGCACCCTAACGGGGGGGCAAGACACCGGGGAGCTGTTTTTT.

The CDR3 here is CASSLSPQLGSSYEQYF. The DNA for the CDR3 is TGCGCCAGCAGCCTATCACCTCAGCTGGGAAGCTCCTACGAGCAGTACTTC. The chain joins TRBV4-1 to TRBJ2-7; D is uncertain. Germline CDR1 is MGHRA and CDR2 is YSYEKL. CDR3 length equals 17 residues. V was cut by 4 bases and J by 0 bases, with 19 bases left in between.

This clone was seen a few times. The chain uses TRBV9 and TRBJ2-3, with D unresolved. CDR1 and CDR2 from the germline V gene are SGDLS and YYNGEE. Trimming stripped 2 bases from V and 4 bases from J, with 8 bases between. The CDR3 consists of 13 residues. The CDR3 reads CASSVIGSDTQYF. CDR3 coding DNA: TGTGCCAGCAGCGTCATCGGGTCAGATACGCAGTATTTT.

This clone is categorized as medium-sized (0.01 to 0.1%). The rearrangement uses TRBV7-9 and TRBJ2-1, with 7 bases matching TRBD1. Unmatched junction bases numbered 7, after V lost 2 bases and J lost 0 bases. CDR1 is SEHNR and CDR2 is FQNEAQ in the germline V gene (reference sequence). CDR3 length: 17 amino acids. CDR3 DNA sequence: TGTGCCAGCAGCTTATCGTCCGGGACAGACTCCTACAATGAGCAGTTCTTC. It encodes CASSLSSGTDSYNEQFF.

CDR3 protein: CASSLVASGYEQYF. The CDR3 nucleotides read TGTGCCAGCAGCTTGGTCGCGTCAGGGTACGAGCAGTACTTC. The genes are TRBV5-5 and TRBJ2-7, with TRBD1 as a possible D gene (5 bases). V was cut by 0 bases and J by 4 bases, with 11 bases left in between. This CDR3 has 14 residues. Germline V CDR1 and CDR2: SGHKS, YYEKEE (reference sequence).

The chain couples TRBV7-9 to TRBJ1-6; D gene uncertain. CDR1 and CDR2 (germline): SEHNR, FQNEAQ (reference sequence). The CDR3 sequence is 14 residues long. V was clipped by 1 base and J by 9 bases, with 10 bases between them. CDR3 nucleotide sequence: TGTGCCAGCAGCTTAGGACGTGATCCTTCACCCCTCCACTTT. Residues: CASSLGRDPSPLHF.

The chain employs TRBV5-1 and TRBJ2-1; TRBD2 agrees at 12 bases. The CDR3 extends over 16 amino acids. J lost 7 bases, V lost 2 bases, and 7 bases had no gene match. The germline gives CDR1 SGHRS, CDR2 YFSETQ. CDR3 coding DNA: TGCGCCAGCAGCTTTGTTCGGACTAGCGGGATAAATGAGCAGTTCTTC. Protein product: CASSFVRTSGINEQFF.

This clone counts as medium-sized (0.01 to 0.1%). The chain is built from TRBV5-1 and TRBJ1-1; D gene ambiguous. Trimming removed 1 base from V and 3 bases from J, with 10 bases in between. This CDR3 is built from 14 residues. The germline V gene has CDR1 SGHRS and CDR2 YFSETQ. The CDR3 loop reads CASSLSGIYTEAFF. In DNA, the CDR3 is TGCGCCAGCAGCTTGAGCGGGATTTACACTGAAGCTTTCTTT. The full variable domain, with the rest looked up from reference TRBV5-1 and TRBJ1-1, is KAGVTQTPRYLIKTRGQQVTLSCSPISGHRSVSWYQQTPGQGLQFLFEYFSETQRNKGNFPGRFSGRQFSNSRSEMNVSTLELGDSALYLCASSLSGIYTEAFFGQGTRLTVV.

A note on this clone: This could be a read error, since a much larger clone is one nucleotide away. Distinct nucleotide sequences in the sample also encode this CDR3. This chain joins TRBV11-2 and TRBJ2-7, with 9 bases aligning to TRBD2. Germline V lookup: CDR1 SGHAT, CDR2 FQNNGV. This CDR3 is built from 16 residues. CDR3 coding DNA: TGTGCCAGCAGCTTAGTAGAGGCGGGGGGGTTCTACGAGCAATACTTC. Amino acids: CASSLVEAGGFYEQYF.

This clone was observed a few times. This chain connects TRBV27 to TRBJ2-7; a possible D gene is TRBD1 (6 bases). The CDR3 sequence is 13 residues long. The germline V gene has CDR1 MNHEY and CDR2 SMNVEV (reference sequence). The V and J ends lost 6 bases and 3 bases respectively, with 12 bases between them. The CDR3 bases are TGTGCCAGCAGCTACGGACAGAACTACGAGCAGTACTTC. It is translated as CASSYGQNYEQYF.

Relative to its sample, this clone is medium-sized (0.01 to 0.1%). The chain joins TRBV4-3 to TRBJ1-3; D is perhaps TRBD1 (5 bases). The CDR3 runs 15 residues. Germline CDR1 reads LGHNA; CDR2 reads YSLEER. V was pared by 0 bases and J by 0 bases, with 6 bases between. This CDR3 is CASSQDTGSGNTIYF. For the CDR3, the DNA is TGCGCCAGCAGCCAAGATACAGGCTCTGGAAACACCATATATTTT.

This clone was found once. The chain combines TRBV5-4 with TRBJ2-1, with TRBD1 identical over 9 bases. V lost 2 bases to trimming and J lost 4 bases; unmatched junction nucleotides: 4. This CDR3 region has 15 residues. Germline values: CDR1 SGHNT, CDR2 YYREEE (reference sequence). CDR3 nucleotide sequence: TGTGCCAGCAGCTTCGGGACAGGGCTTTACAATGAGCAGTTCTTC. It translates to CASSFGTGLYNEQFF.

V usage is TRBV25-1 and J usage is TRBJ2-1; 8 bases line up with TRBD2. The ends lost 3 bases at V and 5 bases at J; junction bases unmatched: 9. The germline CDR1 and CDR2 sequences are MGHDK and SYGVNS. The CDR3 covers 16 residues. The CDR3 bases are TGTGCCAGCAGTGATGAGAGCGGGAGAATCAACAATGAGCAGTTCTTC. Amino acids: CASSDESGRINNEQFF.

V is TRBV11-2 and J is TRBJ1-2; 9 bases fit TRBD1. The junction had 5 bases not matched to a gene; V was cut back by 5 bases and J by 4 bases. This CDR3 is built from 14 residues. Germline CDR1 and CDR2: SGHAT and FQNNGV. The CDR3 DNA follows: TGTGCCAGCAGCCCCGGACAGGGGATCTATGGCTACACCTTC. Its translation is CASSPGQGIYGYTF.

The V and J genes are TRBV27 and TRBJ2-7; 7 nucleotides match TRBD2. Trimming took 6 bases from V and 0 from J; bases not matched to a gene: 5. In germline, CDR1 is MNHEY, CDR2 SMNVEV (reference sequence). The CDR3 has 14 amino acids. CDR3 in DNA: TGTGCCAGCAGATTACTAGCGAGCTCCTACGAGCAGTACTTC. Protein: CASRLLASSYEQYF.

DNA of the CDR3: TGTGCCAGCAGCTTAAACGTTGGGGGCCAAGAGACCCAGTACTTC. It codes for CASSLNVGGQETQYF. The rearrangement uses TRBV7-6 and TRBJ2-5; D possibly matches TRBD1 or TRBD2 (5 bases each). CDR3 size: 15 residues. Germline V CDR1 and CDR2: SGHVS, FNYEAQ. The V end lost 2 bases, the J end lost 1 base, and 11 bases lay between the germline ends.

The genes are TRBV6-1 and TRBJ2-1; 11 bases fit TRBD2. J lost 1 base, V lost 0 bases, and 8 bases had no gene match. CDR1 and CDR2 from the germline V gene are MNHNS and SASEGT. This CDR3 comprises 19 residues. The CDR3, as DNA: TGTGCCAGCAGTGAAGCGGGGATAGCGGGGGGGTTTTCCTACAATGAGCAGTTCTTC. Translating gives CASSEAGIAGGFSYNEQFF.